This paragraph reports one TCR beta chain. This sample is part of a study of blood T cell repertoires in COVID-19. The germline V gene has CDR1 SGDLS and CDR2 YYNGEE. The CDR3 totals 16 residues. Trimming left V 1 base short and J 0 bases short, with 10 bases between. Repertoires were generated with immunoSEQ multiplex PCR, while TCRdb's copy carries only in-frame clones and drops some. Among under 85,000 clones, around 83% were seen once, and the ten largest hold less than 40%. The chain carries TRBV9 and TRBJ2-2, with a weak D call TRBD2 (5 bases). The clonotype comes from a man older than 75 with active or convalescent COVID-19. Sequencing input: peripheral blood. CDR3 nucleotide sequence: TGTGCCAGCAGCGTATCAGCTAGCCCGAACACCGGGGAGCTGTTTTTT. Its translation is CASSVSASPNTGELFF.